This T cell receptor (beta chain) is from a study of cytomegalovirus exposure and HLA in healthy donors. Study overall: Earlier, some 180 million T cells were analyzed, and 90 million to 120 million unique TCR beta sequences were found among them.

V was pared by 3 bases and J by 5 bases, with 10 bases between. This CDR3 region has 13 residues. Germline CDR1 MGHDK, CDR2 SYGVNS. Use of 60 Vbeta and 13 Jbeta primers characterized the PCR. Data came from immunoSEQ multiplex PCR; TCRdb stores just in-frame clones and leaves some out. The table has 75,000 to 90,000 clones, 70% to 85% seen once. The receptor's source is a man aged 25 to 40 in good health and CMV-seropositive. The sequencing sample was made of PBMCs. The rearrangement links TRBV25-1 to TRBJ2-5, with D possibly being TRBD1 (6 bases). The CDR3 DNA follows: TGTGCCAGCAGTGACAGGGGTAGGGAGACCCAGTACTTC. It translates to CASSDRGRETQYF.